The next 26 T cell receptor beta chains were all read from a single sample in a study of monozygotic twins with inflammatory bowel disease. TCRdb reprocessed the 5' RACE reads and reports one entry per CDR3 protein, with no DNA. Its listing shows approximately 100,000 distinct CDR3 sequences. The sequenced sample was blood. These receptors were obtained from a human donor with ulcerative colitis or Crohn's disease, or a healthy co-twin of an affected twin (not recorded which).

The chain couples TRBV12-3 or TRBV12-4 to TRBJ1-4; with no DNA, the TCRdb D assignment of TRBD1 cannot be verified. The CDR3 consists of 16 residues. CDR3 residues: CASRARDSPSGEKLFF.

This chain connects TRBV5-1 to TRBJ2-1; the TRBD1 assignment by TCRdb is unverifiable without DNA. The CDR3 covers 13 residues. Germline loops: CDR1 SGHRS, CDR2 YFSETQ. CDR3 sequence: CASSWGQNNEQFF.

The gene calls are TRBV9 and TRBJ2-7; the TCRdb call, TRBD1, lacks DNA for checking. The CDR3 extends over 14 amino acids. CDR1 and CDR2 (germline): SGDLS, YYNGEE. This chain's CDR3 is CASSLGQGEYEQYF.

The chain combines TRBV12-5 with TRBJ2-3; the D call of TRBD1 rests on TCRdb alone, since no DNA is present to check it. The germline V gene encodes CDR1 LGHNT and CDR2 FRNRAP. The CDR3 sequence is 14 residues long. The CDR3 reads CASGAGQNTDTQYF.

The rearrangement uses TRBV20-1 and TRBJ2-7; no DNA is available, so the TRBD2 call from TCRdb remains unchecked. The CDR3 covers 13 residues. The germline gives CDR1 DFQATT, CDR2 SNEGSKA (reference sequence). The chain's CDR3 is CSARITGAYEQYF.

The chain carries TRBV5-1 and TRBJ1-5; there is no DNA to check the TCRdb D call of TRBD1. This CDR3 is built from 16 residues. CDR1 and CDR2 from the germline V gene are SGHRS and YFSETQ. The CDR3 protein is CASSLVPVGVNQPQHF.

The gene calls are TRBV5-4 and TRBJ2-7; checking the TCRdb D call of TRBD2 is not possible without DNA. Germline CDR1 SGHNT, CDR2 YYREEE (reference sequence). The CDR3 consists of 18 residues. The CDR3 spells CASSQPGTSGEGAHEQYF.

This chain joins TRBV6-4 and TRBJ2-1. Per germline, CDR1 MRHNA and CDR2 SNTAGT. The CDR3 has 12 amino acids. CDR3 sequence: CASSDSRSEQFF.

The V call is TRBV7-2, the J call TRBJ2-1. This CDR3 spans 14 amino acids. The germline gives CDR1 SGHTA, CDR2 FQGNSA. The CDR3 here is CASSSGTPYNEQFF.

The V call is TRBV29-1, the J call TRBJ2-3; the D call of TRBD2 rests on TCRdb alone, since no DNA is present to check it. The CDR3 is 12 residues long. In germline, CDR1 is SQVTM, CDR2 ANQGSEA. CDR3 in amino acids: CSVETGLAPQYF.

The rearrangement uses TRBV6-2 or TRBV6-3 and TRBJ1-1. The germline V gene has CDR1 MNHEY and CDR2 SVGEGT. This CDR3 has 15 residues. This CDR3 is CASSADSSRGTEAFF.

CDR3 region: CASSQDDRANEKLFF. The chain couples TRBV3-1 to TRBJ1-4; TCRdb returns TRBD1, unconfirmable since there is no DNA. CDR1 LGHDT and CDR2 YNNKEL come from the germline V gene (reference sequence). This CDR3 contains 15 residues.

The CDR3 loop is CASSFAGTTSSSYEQYF. J is TRBJ2-7 and V is TRBV5-1; TCRdb returns TRBD1, unconfirmable since there is no DNA. The CDR3 runs to 17 residues. Germline V gene data show CDR1 as SGHRS and CDR2 as YFSETQ.

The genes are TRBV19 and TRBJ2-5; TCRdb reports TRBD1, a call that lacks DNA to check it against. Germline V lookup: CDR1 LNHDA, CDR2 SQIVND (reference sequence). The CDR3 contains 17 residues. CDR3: CASSIAWDGRGQETQYF.

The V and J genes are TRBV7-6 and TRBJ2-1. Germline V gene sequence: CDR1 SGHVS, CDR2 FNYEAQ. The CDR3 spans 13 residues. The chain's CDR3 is CASSFFRGNEQFF.

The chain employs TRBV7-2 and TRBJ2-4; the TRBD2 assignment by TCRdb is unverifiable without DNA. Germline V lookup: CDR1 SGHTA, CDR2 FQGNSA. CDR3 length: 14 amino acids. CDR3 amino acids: CASSETSGGIIQYF.

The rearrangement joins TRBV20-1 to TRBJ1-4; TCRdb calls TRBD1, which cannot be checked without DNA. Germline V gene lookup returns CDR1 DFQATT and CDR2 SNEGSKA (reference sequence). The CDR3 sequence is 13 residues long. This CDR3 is CSAGTGGEEKLFF.

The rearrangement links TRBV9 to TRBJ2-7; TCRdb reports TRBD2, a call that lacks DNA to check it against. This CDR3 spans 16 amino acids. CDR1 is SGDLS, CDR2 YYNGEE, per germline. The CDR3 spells CASSAGLAGVGYEQYF.

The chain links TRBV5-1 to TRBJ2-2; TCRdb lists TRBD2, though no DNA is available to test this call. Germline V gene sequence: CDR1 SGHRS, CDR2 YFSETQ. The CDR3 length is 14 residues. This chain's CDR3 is CASSLAWETGELFF.

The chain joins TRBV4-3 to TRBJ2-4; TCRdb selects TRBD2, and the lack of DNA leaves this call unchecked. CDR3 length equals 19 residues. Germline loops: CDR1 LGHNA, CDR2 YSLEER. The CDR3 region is CASSRGLAGSPSPKNIQYF.

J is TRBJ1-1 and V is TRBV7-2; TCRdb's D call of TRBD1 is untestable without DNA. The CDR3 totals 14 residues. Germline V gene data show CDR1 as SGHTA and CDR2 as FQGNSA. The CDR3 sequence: CASSLVGTSSEAFF.

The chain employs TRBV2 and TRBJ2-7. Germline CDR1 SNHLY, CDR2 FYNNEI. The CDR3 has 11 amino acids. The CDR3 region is CASIYSYEQYF.

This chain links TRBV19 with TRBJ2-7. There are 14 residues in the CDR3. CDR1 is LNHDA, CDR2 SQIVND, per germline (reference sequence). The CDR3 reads CASSPTTEPYEQYF.

The CDR3: CSAIPGQGIHTDTQYF. The rearrangement uses TRBV20-1 and TRBJ2-3; TCRdb's assignment of TRBD1 cannot be checked, as there is no DNA. In germline, CDR1 is DFQATT, CDR2 SNEGSKA (reference sequence). The CDR3 spans 16 residues.

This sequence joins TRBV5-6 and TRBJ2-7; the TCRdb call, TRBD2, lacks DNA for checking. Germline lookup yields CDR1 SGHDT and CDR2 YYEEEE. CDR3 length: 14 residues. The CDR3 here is CASSLSGRVHEQYF.

The CDR3: CASRADQETQYF. V gene TRBV5-4 combines with J gene TRBJ2-5. Germline CDR1 SGHNT, CDR2 YYREEE (reference sequence). This CDR3 has 12 amino acids.